This T cell receptor beta chain was sequenced for a study of blood T cell repertoires in COVID-19. Sequenced by immunoSEQ multiplex PCR; TCRdb stores in-frame clones only, minus some. The sample carries over 100,000 clones, 92% recorded once. Trimming pared 0 bases from V and 4 bases from J, leaving 6 bases between. Per germline, CDR1 MNHNS and CDR2 SASEGT. This CDR3 contains 13 residues. This receptor was taken from a woman in her forties or fifties with COVID-19, enrolled during active disease. The rearrangement uses TRBV6-1 and TRBJ1-2; no definite D call. Sequencing used peripheral blood. This chain's CDR3 is CASSEAPGYGYTF. In DNA, the CDR3 is TGTGCCAGCAGTGAAGCACCAGGCTATGGCTACACCTTC.